This TCR beta chain appears in the sequencing data of a study of blood T cells in healthy people across ages. Findings and caveats of the study: Measured against age, TCR beta diversity per million T cells decreased in a roughly linear manner. Diversity estimated from one million T cells was considered an underestimate.

The CDR3 is 14 residues long. Germline loops: CDR1 SGHNT, CDR2 YYREEE (reference sequence). The J segment lost 7 bases and the V segment lost 2 bases, leaving 8 bases of the junction unmatched. For this clonotype: The target antigen is unknown.

A second PCR of about 7 to 12 cycles used a sample-barcoded 5' primer and a J-beta primer mix. TCRdb redid the calling of the 5' RACE reads with MiXCR, one entry per CDR3 protein. This table has hundreds of thousands of distinct CDR3 sequences, over 45% appearing once. This clonotype was sampled from a man aged 25-45 years in good health. Sequencing was done on a sample of blood. This chain joins TRBV5-4 and TRBJ1-1; 7 positions agree with TRBD1. CDR3 sequence: CASSLSPTGDEAFF. In DNA form, the CDR3 reads TGTGCCAGCAGCTTATCCCCCACAGGGGATGAAGCTTTCTTT.